This T cell receptor (beta chain) was sequenced for a study of T cells in Graves' hyperthyroidism and ophthalmopathy. Looked up from germline, CDR1 is DFQATT and CDR2 is SNEGSKA (reference sequence). The V gene lost 4 bases and the J gene lost 2 bases, with 17 bases spanning the gap. CDR3 length: 15 residues. The investigators amplified TCR beta CDR3 regions from RNA transcripts. Primed by the HTBI set, a first-round RT-PCR was run on the TCR CDR3. TCRdb analysed the multiplex PCR reads with MiXCR anew, one entry per CDR3 protein. Of about 570,000 distinct CDR3 sequences in the sample, 40% to 55% were seen once.

The TCR sequence derives from an adult woman with Graves' disease, either hyperthyroidism or ophthalmopathy (not recorded which). This chain connects TRBV20-1 to TRBJ2-5; TRBD1 might be the D (6 bases). The sequenced material came from peripheral blood or thyroid tissue (not recorded which). In DNA form, the CDR3 reads TGCAGTGCTATATCAGGGGCCGACTCTCAAGAGACCCAGTACTTC. This gives the protein CSAISGADSQETQYF.